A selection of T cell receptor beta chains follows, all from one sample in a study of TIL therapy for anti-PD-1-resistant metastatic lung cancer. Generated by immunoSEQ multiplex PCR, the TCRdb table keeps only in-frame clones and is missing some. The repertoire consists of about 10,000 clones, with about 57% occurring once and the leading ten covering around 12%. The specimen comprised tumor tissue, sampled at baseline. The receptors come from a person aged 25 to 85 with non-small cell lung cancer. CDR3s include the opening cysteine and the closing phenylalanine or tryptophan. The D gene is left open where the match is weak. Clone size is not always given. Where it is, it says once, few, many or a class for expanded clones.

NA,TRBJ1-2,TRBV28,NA,TGTGCCAGCAGTTTACTCGGACCGGACAGTTCAAACGGCTACACCTTC,CASSLLGPDSSNGYTF
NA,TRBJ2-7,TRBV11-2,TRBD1,TGTGCCAGCAGCTTATCGCAAGACAGGGGGATCGGTTACGAGCAGTACTTC,CASSLSQDRGIGYEQYF
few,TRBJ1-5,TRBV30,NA,TGTGCCTGGAGTGTAATTCATGGGGGGCCCCAGCATTTT,CAWSVIHGGPQHF
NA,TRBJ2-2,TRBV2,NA,TGTGCCAGCACGGACAAGAACACCGGGGAGCTGTTTTTT,CASTDKNTGELFF
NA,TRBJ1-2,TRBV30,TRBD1,TGTGCCTGGGGGAGAGGGGACAGGGGACGAGGCTACACCTTC,CAWGRGDRGRGYTF
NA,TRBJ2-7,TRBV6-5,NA,TGTGCCAGCGCGGAGGAGGGTCCAATTATCTACGAGCAGTACTTC,CASAEEGPIIYEQYF
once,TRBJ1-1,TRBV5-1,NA,TGCGCCAGCAGCTTGGTTGCCATGAACACTGAAGCTTTCTTT,CASSLVAMNTEAFF
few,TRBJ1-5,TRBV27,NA,TGTGCCAGCGGCCCCCGACGTAGGGAAAATCAGCCCCAGCATTTT,CASGPRRRENQPQHF
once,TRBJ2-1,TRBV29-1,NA,TGCAGCGTACCGGGACACACGGTGAATGAGCAGTTCTTC,CSVPGHTVNEQFF
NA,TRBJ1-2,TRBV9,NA,TGTGCCAGCAGCGTAGTTTCGTCGGATGGCTACACCTTC,CASSVVSSDGYTF
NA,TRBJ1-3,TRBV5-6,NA,TGTGCCAGCAGCTTGCTCGGCCGGGTCTCTGGAAACACCATATATTTT,CASSLLGRVSGNTIYF
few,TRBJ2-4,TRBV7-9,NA,TGTGCCAGCAGCTTCAGGGAGGACATTCAGTACTTC,CASSFREDIQYF
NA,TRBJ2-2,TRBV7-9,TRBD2,TGTGCCAGCAGCGCTAGCGGGGGGATGGCCGGGGAGCTGTTTTTT,CASSASGGMAGELFF
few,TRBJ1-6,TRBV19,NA,TGTGCCAGTAGTGCTCCGGGTCGGGGATTCGGAAATTCACCCCTCCACTTT,CASSAPGRGFGNSPLHF
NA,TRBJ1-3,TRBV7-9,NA,TGTGCCAGCAGCTCGGACACCAACTCTGGAAACACCATATATTTT,CASSSDTNSGNTIYF
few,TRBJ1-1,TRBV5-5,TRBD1,TGTGCCAGCAGCTTCCGGACAGGTGAGAACACTGAAGCTTTCTTT,CASSFRTGENTEAFF
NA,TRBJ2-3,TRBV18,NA,TGTGCCAGCTCCCTCAGGGCACCCTCAGATACGCAGTATTTT,CASSLRAPSDTQYF
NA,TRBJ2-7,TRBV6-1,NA,TGTGCCAGCAGTCCCCTGGAGATAGGGCGGAACGAGCAGTACTTC,CASSPLEIGRNEQYF
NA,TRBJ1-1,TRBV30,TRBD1,TGTGCCTTCACGGGACAGTCGCTTGCCGCTTTCTTT,CAFTGQSLAAFF
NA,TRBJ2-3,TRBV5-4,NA,TGTGCCAGCAGCTTGACCAGCACAGATACGCAGTATTTT,CASSLTSTDTQYF
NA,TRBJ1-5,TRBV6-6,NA,TGTGCCAGCAGTTACTCGTACGGGAGAAGCAATCAGCCCCAGCATTTT,CASSYSYGRSNQPQHF
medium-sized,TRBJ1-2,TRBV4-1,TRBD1,TGCGCCAGCAGCCGGACAGGGATCGGCTACACCTTC,CASSRTGIGYTF
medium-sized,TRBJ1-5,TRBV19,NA,TGTGCCAGTAGTATAGGAATTGCGGGTAGGAATCAGCCCCAGCATTTT,CASSIGIAGRNQPQHF